This entry lists 23 T cell receptor beta chains sequenced from one sample in a study of tumor T cells in aggressive B-cell lymphoma. Sequencing was performed with immunoSEQ multiplex PCR; in TCRdb, only in-frame clones are kept and a portion is missing. The sample holds around 1,200 clones; roughly 97% are singletons and the top ten take roughly 4%. The sample consisted of tumor tissue. Receptor source: an adult with diffuse large B cell lymphoma.

The rearrangement joins TRBV2 to TRBJ2-3; the match to TRBD2 covers 7 bases. The junction had 4 bases not matched to a gene; V was cut back by 10 bases and J by 3 bases. Germline CDR1 SNHLY, CDR2 FYNNEI. The CDR3 contains 12 residues. CDR3 residues: CATGGGTDTQYF. For the CDR3, the DNA is TGTGCCACGGGGGGTGGGACAGATACGCAGTATTTT.

The chain combines TRBV5-1 with TRBJ1-2, with D perhaps TRBD1 (6 bases). Germline loops: CDR1 SGHRS, CDR2 YFSETQ. CDR3 size: 15 residues. The V end lost 5 bases, the J end lost 1 base, and 15 bases lay between the germline ends. The CDR3 is CASSRTGSLNYGYTF. The CDR3 DNA reads as TGCGCCAGCAGTCGTACAGGGTCACTTAACTATGGCTACACCTTC.

This clone showed up just once. The genes are TRBV11-2 and TRBJ2-7, with no clear D. Trimming took 1 base from V and 4 from J, leaving 2 bases between them. Looked up from germline, CDR1 is SGHAT and CDR2 is FQNNGV. This CDR3 has 11 amino acids. This CDR3 is CASSLAYEQYF. In DNA, the CDR3 is TGTGCCAGCAGCTTAGCATACGAGCAGTACTTC.

This chain uses TRBV4-1 with TRBJ1-3; 9 bases map to TRBD1. The CDR3 loop spans 17 amino acids. Per the germline V gene, CDR1 is MGHRA and CDR2 is YSYEKL. V dropped 3 bases and J dropped 6; count of bases not matched to a gene: 12. The CDR3 sequence is CASSHDTGTGFLNTIYF. Here the CDR3 DNA reads TGCGCCAGCAGCCATGATACCGGGACAGGGTTTTTAAACACCATATATTTT.

This clone was picked up one time. The chain recombines TRBV7-3 with TRBJ2-5; D gene ambiguous. Germline values: CDR1 SGHTA, CDR2 FQGTGA. Deletions cut 3 bases from V and 4 bases from J, with 15 bases between. This CDR3 comprises 15 residues. The CDR3 protein is CASSFVADRGETQYF. In DNA form, the CDR3 reads TGTGCCAGCAGCTTCGTGGCAGATAGAGGAGAGACCCAGTACTTC.

The rearrangement uses TRBV6-1 and TRBJ2-1; 9 bases are shared with TRBD2. The CDR3 runs to 12 residues. The germline CDR1 and CDR2 sequences are MNHNS and SASEGT. V was pared by 6 bases and J by 9 bases, with 3 bases of the junction left unmatched. The CDR3 here is CASRRGGTEQFF. Here the CDR3 DNA reads TGTGCCAGCAGGCGGGGGGGCACTGAGCAGTTCTTC.

Details on this clone: The junction shows a germline mismatch at one end, possibly a read error. The V call is TRBV19, the J call TRBJ1-6; D gene uncertain. The length of the CDR3 is 14 residues. Germline CDR1 and CDR2: LNHDA and SQIVND (reference sequence). CDR3 coding DNA: TGTGCCAGTAGTACGTCGGCGGAAAATTCACCCCCCCACTTT. This codes for CASSTSAENSPPHF.

This clone was recorded once. This chain joins TRBV19 and TRBJ1-1, with D possibly TRBD1 on 5 matching bases. V was clipped by 1 base and J by 5 bases, with 11 bases between them. Germline lookup yields CDR1 LNHDA and CDR2 SQIVND (reference sequence). This CDR3 has 14 residues. CDR3 protein: CASSIGGGGTEAFF. The CDR3 DNA reads TGTGCCAGTAGTATAGGCGGGGGGGGAACTGAAGCTTTCTTT.

V usage is TRBV18 and J usage is TRBJ2-1; D possibly corresponds to TRBD1 (5 bases). This CDR3 spans 13 amino acids. With 2 bases removed from V and 7 bases from J, the gap between germline ends came to 9 bases. The V gene's germline CDR1 is KGHSH and CDR2 LQKENI. CDR3 coding DNA: TGTGCCAGCTCACCAGGACAAGGTAATGAGCAGTTCTTC. Protein sequence: CASSPGQGNEQFF. Full variable domain (remainder filled in from reference TRBV18 and TRBJ2-1): NAGVMQNPRHLVRRRGQEARLRCSPMKGHSHVYWYRQLPEEGLKFMVYLQKENIIDESGMPKERFSAEFPKEGPSILRIQQVVRGDSAAYFCASSPGQGNEQFFGPGTRLTVL.

The rearrangement joins TRBV9 to TRBJ2-3; 13 positions match TRBD2. Trimming took 4 bases from V and 6 from J; bases not matched to a gene: 5. The CDR3 is 15 amino acids. CDR1 and CDR2 from the germline V gene are SGDLS and YYNGEE. The CDR3: CASSPATSGGDTQYF. The DNA for the CDR3 is TGTGCCAGCAGCCCGGCGACTAGCGGGGGGGATACGCAGTATTTT.

The V gene is TRBV5-1, the J gene TRBJ2-7; D ambiguous. The CDR3 extends over 14 amino acids. V dropped 3 bases and J dropped 0 bases, with 10 bases sitting between them. Per germline, CDR1 SGHRS and CDR2 YFSETQ. The CDR3 region is CASSYTDNSYEQYF. Here the CDR3 DNA reads TGCGCCAGCAGCTACACCGACAACTCCTACGAGCAGTACTTC.

On this clone itself: The sample has other DNA sequences that encode this CDR3 too. This sequence joins TRBV4-1 and TRBJ1-1; perhaps TRBD1 as D (6 bases). With 1 base removed from V and 3 bases from J, the gap between germline ends came to 12 bases. Per the germline V gene, CDR1 is MGHRA and CDR2 is YSYEKL. This CDR3 is built from 15 residues. CDR3 coding DNA: TGCGCCAGCAGCCAAGGGGTAGGGGGATACACTGAAGCTTTCTTT. Translating gives CASSQGVGGYTEAFF.

The rearrangement links TRBV2 to TRBJ1-5; 8 positions agree with TRBD1. The CDR3 is made up of 14 amino acids. From germline, CDR1 is SNHLY and CDR2 FYNNEI. The junction had 6 bases not matched to a gene; V was cut back by 4 bases and J by 7 bases. The CDR3: CASSGVGQGQPQHF. The CDR3 DNA reads as TGTGCCAGCAGTGGGGTAGGACAGGGACAGCCCCAGCATTTT.

This clone was observed a handful of times. CDR3 residues: CASSIDRTVKTEAFF. The CDR3 DNA reads as TGTGCCAGTAGTATAGACCGGACAGTAAAAACTGAAGCTTTCTTT. The chain combines TRBV19 with TRBJ1-1, with D possibly TRBD1 on 6 matching bases. V lost 0 bases and J lost 5, with 13 bases in between. Germline assignment: CDR1 LNHDA and CDR2 SQIVND (reference sequence). The CDR3 covers 15 residues.

V usage is TRBV9 and J usage is TRBJ1-2, with D perhaps matching TRBD1 (6 bases). The germline V and J ends were trimmed by 0 bases and 0 bases, with 9 bases remaining between them. CDR3 size: 15 residues. Germline V lookup: CDR1 SGDLS, CDR2 YYNGEE. CDR3 sequence (DNA): TGTGCCAGCAGCGTAGGGGACACTGCTAACTATGGCTACACCTTC. Translated, it gives CASSVGDTANYGYTF.

The rearrangement joins TRBV9 to TRBJ1-1; weak D call: TRBD1 (6 bases). The CDR3 has 16 residues. Germline V gene data show CDR1 as SGDLS and CDR2 as YYNGEE. Deletions cut 4 bases from V and 0 bases from J, with 16 bases between. CDR3 sequence reads: CASSPGGASMNTEAFF. In nucleotides, the CDR3 is TGTGCCAGCAGCCCCGGGGGGGCATCCATGAACACTGAAGCTTTCTTT.

The chain recombines TRBV6-1 with TRBJ1-4, with D uncertain. The V and J ends lost 0 bases and 4 bases respectively, with 12 bases between them. Germline lookup yields CDR1 MNHNS and CDR2 SASEGT. The CDR3 extends over 16 amino acids. CDR3 coding DNA: TGTGCCAGCAGTGAAGCTAGCGGGATATATAATGAAAAACTGTTTTTT. It yields the protein CASSEASGIYNEKLFF.

The chain joins TRBV7-2 to TRBJ2-7; weak D call: TRBD1 (6 bases). Germline CDR1 is SGHTA and CDR2 is FQGNSA. V shed 1 base and J shed 4 bases, with 8 bases lying between them. The CDR3 is 13 residues long. CDR3 nucleotides: TGTGCCAGCAGCTTAGGGACAGAGTACGAGCAGTACTTC. The encoded protein is CASSLGTEYEQYF.

This chain links TRBV4-2 with TRBJ1-1; 7 bases line up with TRBD1. CDR3 length: 18 residues. Trimming removed 3 bases from V and 5 bases from J; junction bases left unmatched: 18. Per the germline V gene, CDR1 is LGHNA and CDR2 is YNFKEQ. CDR3 sequence (DNA): TGTGCCAGCAGCCATGGCGATATCCAGGGGGTTCGTGATACTGAAGCTTTCTTT. Translation gives CASSHGDIQGVRDTEAFF.

This chain links TRBV30 with TRBJ2-2, with 9 bases matching TRBD1. The CDR3 is made up of 15 amino acids. Trimming took 0 bases from V and 3 from J; bases not matched to a gene: 2. CDR1 and CDR2 (germline): GTSNPN, SVGIG (reference sequence). DNA of the CDR3: TGTGCCTGGAGTGTACGGGACAGGGACACCGGGGAGCTGTTTTTT. Protein sequence: CAWSVRDRDTGELFF.

V gene TRBV10-3 combines with J gene TRBJ1-1, with 7 bases matching TRBD1. The CDR3 has 15 amino acids. V was pared by 5 bases and J by 4 bases, with 10 bases of the junction left unmatched. The germline gives CDR1 ENHRY, CDR2 SYGVKD. CDR3 residues: CAISLLEGASTEAFF. CDR3 in DNA: TGTGCCATCAGTCTATTGGAGGGGGCTAGCACTGAAGCTTTCTTT.

J is TRBJ1-4 and V is TRBV19; D is perhaps TRBD1 (5 bases). This CDR3 region has 14 residues. CDR1 and CDR2 from the germline V gene are LNHDA and SQIVND (reference sequence). V was pared by 5 bases and J by 8 bases, with 15 bases between. The CDR3 sequence: CASSPQAAGEKLFF. The CDR3 nucleotides read TGTGCCAGTAGTCCACAGGCCGCGGGGGAAAAACTGTTTTTT.

The J gene is TRBJ2-3, the V gene TRBV5-1; the match to TRBD1 covers 11 bases. The CDR3 sequence is 15 residues long. CDR1 and CDR2 from the germline V gene are SGHRS and YFSETQ. V shed 2 bases and J 4 bases; nucleotides not matched to a gene: 3. DNA of the CDR3: TGCGCCAGCAGCTTTACGGGACAGGGGGCAGATACGCAGTATTTT. Protein: CASSFTGQGADTQYF.